This T cell receptor (beta chain) is drawn from a study of cytomegalovirus exposure and HLA in healthy donors. Study-wide results and caveats: Exclusion applied to some V segments, including TRBV6-2 and TRBV6-3, as they were indistinguishable.

Concerning this clone: Its target is unknown.

The germline V gene encodes CDR1 MNHNS and CDR2 SASEGT. The CDR3 extends over 14 amino acids. Deletions cut 3 bases from V and 0 bases from J, with 8 bases between. 60 Vbeta and 13 Jbeta primers were used in PCR. The method was immunoSEQ multiplex PCR; TCRdb's version includes in-frame clones alone and lacks a portion of them. This table holds some 96,000 clones, roughly 75% found once. Sequenced material: PBMCs. The sequence came from a woman aged 55-75 years in good health and CMV-seronegative. The rearrangement uses TRBV6-1 and TRBJ1-1; D gene uncertain. As DNA, the CDR3 is TGTGCCAGCAGTGACGGAGGTATGAACACTGAAGCTTTCTTT. Protein sequence: CASSDGGMNTEAFF.